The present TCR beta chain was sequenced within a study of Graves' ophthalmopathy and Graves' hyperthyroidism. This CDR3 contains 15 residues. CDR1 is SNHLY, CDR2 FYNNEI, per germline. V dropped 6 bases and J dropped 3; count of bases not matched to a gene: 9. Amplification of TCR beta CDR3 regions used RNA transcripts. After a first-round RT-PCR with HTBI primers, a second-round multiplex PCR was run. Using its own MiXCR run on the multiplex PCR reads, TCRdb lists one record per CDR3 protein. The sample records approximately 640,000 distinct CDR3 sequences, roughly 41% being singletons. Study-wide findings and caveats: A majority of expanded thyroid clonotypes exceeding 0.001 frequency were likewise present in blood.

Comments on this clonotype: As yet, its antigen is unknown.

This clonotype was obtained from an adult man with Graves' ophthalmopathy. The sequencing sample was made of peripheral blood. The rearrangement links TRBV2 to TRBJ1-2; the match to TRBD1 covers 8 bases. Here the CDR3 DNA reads TGTGCCAGCAGCGTTGAAAACAGGGGGGACTATGGCTACACCTTC. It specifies CASSVENRGDYGYTF.